This T cell receptor beta chain appears in the sequencing data of a study of T cells in women clearing cervical HPV infection. Overall study context: Case blood drawn at lesion detection; control blood after infection cleared.

Some clones are missing from TCRdb's copy, which holds only in-frame ones; the method was immunoSEQ multiplex PCR. The ten most abundant clones cover less than 20% of a sample with fewer than 25,000 clones. There are 14 residues in the CDR3. V gave up 3 bases and J gave up 3 bases, with 9 bases separating them. Germline V gene lookup returns CDR1 LNHDA and CDR2 SQIVND (reference sequence). General study results and limits: T-cell numbers per sample were unknown and may explain richness differences. Cases carried less TRBV6-7 than controls: approximately 0.1% versus 0.16%. Cases and controls were distinguished at AUC 0.83 by richness and V genes.

Details on this clone: Its specificity is unknown. From the germline J gene comes the end of the CDR3, since the read stops 3 residues before it. Other DNA sequences of this sample code for an identical CDR3.

The V call is TRBV19, the J call TRBJ1-3; D call uncertain. The sequencing input was blood buffy coat. The TCR sequence derives from a woman between 18 and 70 years old with a cervical HPV16 infection that either progressed to CIN3+ or cleared (not recorded which). CDR3 bases read: TGTGCCAGTAGTATCATCGGGTTTGGAAACACC. Amino acid sequence: CASSIIGFGNT. The full-length CDR3 reads as CASSIIGFGNTIYF.